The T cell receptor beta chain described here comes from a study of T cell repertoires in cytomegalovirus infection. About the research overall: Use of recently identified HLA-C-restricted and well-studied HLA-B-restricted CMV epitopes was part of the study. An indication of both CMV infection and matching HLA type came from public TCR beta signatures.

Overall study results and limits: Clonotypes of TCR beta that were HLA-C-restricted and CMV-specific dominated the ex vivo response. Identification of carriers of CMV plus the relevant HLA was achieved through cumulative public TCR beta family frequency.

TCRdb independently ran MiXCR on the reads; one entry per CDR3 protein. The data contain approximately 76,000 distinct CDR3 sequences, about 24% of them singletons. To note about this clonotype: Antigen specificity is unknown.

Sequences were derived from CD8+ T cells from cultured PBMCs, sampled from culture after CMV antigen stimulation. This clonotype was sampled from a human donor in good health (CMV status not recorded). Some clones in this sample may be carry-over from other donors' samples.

The CDR3 coding sequence is TGTGCCAGCAGCCACAGGGTAGGGGAAAAACTGTTTTTT. Amino acid sequence: CASSHRVGEKLFF. The chain couples TRBV3-1 to TRBJ1-4; tentatively, D is TRBD1 (5 bases). The CDR3 extends over 13 amino acids. The ends were cut back, 3 bases at V and 8 bases at J, with 10 bases in the middle. The germline gives CDR1 LGHDT, CDR2 YNNKEL (reference sequence).